The 24 T cell receptor beta chains listed next were all sequenced from one sample in a study of blood T cell repertoires in COVID-19. Profiling relied on immunoSEQ multiplex PCR, and the TCRdb table lists in-frame clones only, not all of them. This table holds 45,000 to 55,000 clones, roughly nine tenths found once. Material: peripheral blood. The receptor set was obtained from a woman aged 40 to 50 with active COVID-19.

This chain uses TRBV27 with TRBJ2-1; 13 bases map to TRBD2. The V segment lost 3 bases and the J segment 7 bases; nucleotides outside the gene matches: 0. CDR1 is MNHEY and CDR2 is SMNVEV in the germline V gene (reference sequence). CDR3 size: 14 residues. The CDR3 region has the DNA TGTGCCAGCAGTTTGACTAGCGGGGGGAATGAGCAGTTCTTC. Protein: CASSLTSGGNEQFF.

V usage is TRBV9 and J usage is TRBJ2-5, with TRBD2 matching over 12 bases. The length of the CDR3 is 16 residues. V shed 0 bases and J 5 bases; nucleotides not matched to a gene: 5. Germline V gives CDR1 SGDLS, CDR2 YYNGEE. CDR3 protein: CASSVALAGGLETQYF. For the CDR3, the DNA is TGTGCCAGCAGCGTAGCTCTAGCGGGGGGGCTGGAGACCCAGTACTTC.

V usage is TRBV5-1 and J usage is TRBJ1-2; TRBD1 is a possible D gene (5 bases). The CDR3 has 13 residues. V lost 4 bases and J 4 bases, leaving 11 bases between the germline ends. Germline CDR1 is SGHRS and CDR2 is YFSETQ. Here the CDR3 DNA reads TGCGCCAGCAGCCTCGACAGCGCCTATGGCTACACCTTC. This encodes CASSLDSAYGYTF.

DNA for the CDR3: TGTGCCAGCAGCTCGGGGGACAGGGTCGGTGGCTACACCTTC. Amino acids: CASSSGDRVGGYTF. The rearrangement uses TRBV5-4 and TRBJ1-2; 9 bases fit TRBD1. The J segment lost 7 bases and the V segment lost 3 bases, leaving 7 bases of the junction unmatched. Germline V gives CDR1 SGHNT, CDR2 YYREEE (reference sequence). This CDR3 contains 14 residues.

The V and J genes are TRBV9 and TRBJ1-2, with a tentative D call TRBD1 (5 bases). V dropped 7 bases and J dropped 3 bases, with 25 bases sitting between them. This CDR3 spans 17 amino acids. Germline CDR1 and CDR2: SGDLS and YYNGEE. CDR3 sequence (DNA): TGTGCCAGCTACCCCTTTTCGGGGGGAATTAAGGACTATGGCTACACCTTC. This gives the protein CASYPFSGGIKDYGYTF.

The chain has TRBV27 and TRBJ1-2, with a possible D match to TRBD1 (6 bases). V was pared by 3 bases and J by 8 bases, with 19 bases between. Germline CDR1 MNHEY, CDR2 SMNVEV (reference sequence). There are 15 residues in the CDR3. The CDR3 region is CASSFNVQGGWGYTF. CDR3 nucleotides: TGTGCCAGCAGTTTTAACGTACAGGGTGGTTGGGGCTACACCTTC.

In this sample, this clone turned up a few times. The rearrangement uses TRBV20-1 and TRBJ2-7; D may be TRBD1 (6 bases). The CDR3 loop spans 10 amino acids. Germline loops: CDR1 DFQATT, CDR2 SNEGSKA (reference sequence). V dropped 6 bases and J dropped 6 bases, with 9 bases sitting between them. The CDR3 region has the DNA TGCAGTGCCAGGGGAGCCGAGCAGTACTTC. Translated: CSARGAEQYF.

The CDR3 is CASSFRQGNTEAFF. CDR3 nucleotides: TGCGCCAGCAGCTTTAGACAGGGCAACACTGAAGCTTTCTTT. The chain joins TRBV5-1 to TRBJ1-1; 7 nucleotides agree with TRBD1. Germline V gives CDR1 SGHRS, CDR2 YFSETQ. This CDR3 spans 14 amino acids. The V segment lost 2 bases and the J segment 2 bases; nucleotides outside the gene matches: 3.

This chain uses TRBV6-5 with TRBJ1-4; 7 nucleotides line up with TRBD1. CDR1 and CDR2 (germline): MNHEY, SVGAGI. This CDR3 is built from 13 residues. Trimming removed 4 bases from V and 13 bases from J; junction bases left unmatched: 9. The CDR3 loop is CASSWDSLSGLFF. The CDR3, as DNA: TGTGCCAGCAGTTGGGACAGCCTAAGCGGACTGTTTTTT.

CDR3 sequence reads: CASSETTGGYDEQFF. CDR3 nucleotides: TGTGCCAGCAGCGAGACGACCGGGGGGTATGATGAGCAGTTCTTC. The chain joins TRBV7-9 to TRBJ2-1; 7 nucleotides line up with TRBD2. Trimming cost V 5 bases and J 8 bases; bases outside gene matches: 12. CDR1 is SEHNR and CDR2 is FQNEAQ in the germline V gene (reference sequence). This CDR3 is 15 amino acids long.

The chain is built from TRBV6-5 and TRBJ2-2; D is possibly TRBD1 (5 bases). V lost 6 bases to trimming and J lost 2 bases, with 13 bases between them. The V gene's germline CDR1 is MNHEY and CDR2 SVGAGI. This CDR3 is 15 amino acids long. CDR3: CASRLQVFNTGELFF. CDR3 DNA sequence: TGTGCCAGCAGACTACAGGTTTTTAACACCGGGGAGCTGTTTTTT.

In this sample, this clone turned up a few times. V gene TRBV12-3 or TRBV12-4 combines with J gene TRBJ2-1; a possible D gene is TRBD1 (6 bases). This CDR3 has 12 residues. V was shortened by 6 bases and J by 8 bases, with 11 bases between the two germline ends. CDR3 in amino acids: CASRTGFDEQFF. In DNA, the CDR3 is TGTGCCAGCAGGACAGGTTTTGATGAGCAGTTCTTC.

The chain recombines TRBV30 with TRBJ1-1; 7 nucleotides align to TRBD1. This CDR3 is 15 amino acids long. Germline V gene lookup returns CDR1 GTSNPN and CDR2 SVGIG (reference sequence). The J segment lost 4 bases and the V segment lost 3 bases, leaving 11 bases of the junction unmatched. CDR3 nucleotide sequence: TGTGCCTGGAGACCAATTGACAGGGAGTCCACTGAAGCTTTCTTT. Amino acids: CAWRPIDRESTEAFF.

The chain combines TRBV5-1 with TRBJ1-2; maybe TRBD1 (6 bases). Germline values: CDR1 SGHRS, CDR2 YFSETQ. The CDR3 sequence is 13 residues long. Between the trimmed V and J ends, which lost 4 bases and 2 bases, there was a span of 9 bases. CDR3 sequence reads: CASSNRVNYGYTF. The CDR3 nucleotides are TGCGCCAGCAGCAACAGGGTAAACTATGGCTACACCTTC.

The rearrangement joins TRBV19 to TRBJ1-2, with 7 nucleotides matching TRBD1. The trim removed 6 bases at V and 5 bases at J, leaving 15 bases unmatched. The CDR3 contains 16 residues. Germline V gene lookup returns CDR1 LNHDA and CDR2 SQIVND (reference sequence). DNA for the CDR3: TGTGCCAGTAGAAAGACCCACGAGGGGGCCCAGTATGGCTACACCTTC. The encoded protein is CASRKTHEGAQYGYTF.

The rearrangement joins TRBV14 to TRBJ2-2; 9 bases line up with TRBD2. The CDR3 runs 15 residues. Losses at the gene ends were 5 bases for V and 5 bases for J; bases not matched to a gene: 6. The germline CDR1 and CDR2 sequences are SGHDN and FVKESK. CDR3 sequence (DNA): TGTGCCAGCAGCAAGGGGCTAGCGGGGACCGGGGAGCTGTTTTTT. Translation gives CASSKGLAGTGELFF. Combining the CDR3 with reference TRBV14 and TRBJ2-2 gives the whole variable domain EAGVTQFPSHSVIEKGQTVTLRCDPISGHDNLYWYRRVMGKEIKFLLHFVKESKQDESGMPNNRFLAERTGGTYSTLKVQPAELEDSGVYFCASSKGLAGTGELFFGEGSRLTVL.

V usage is TRBV2 and J usage is TRBJ2-7; D remains unclear. The CDR3 consists of 12 residues. Germline V gene data show CDR1 as SNHLY and CDR2 as FYNNEI. V was trimmed by 6 bases and J by 5 bases, leaving 11 bases between them. CDR3 bases: TGTGCCAGCAGCTTAGAGTTTAACGAGCAGTACTTC. Its protein is CASSLEFNEQYF. Complete variable domain (other parts from reference TRBV2 and TRBJ2-7): EPEVTQTPSHQVTQMGQEVILRCVPISNHLYFYWYRQILGQKVEFLVSFYNNEISEKSEIFDDQFSVERPDGSNFTLKIRSTKLEDSAMYFCASSLEFNEQYFGPGTRLTVT.

The chain recombines TRBV11-3 with TRBJ2-1; 11 bases map to TRBD1. Germline values: CDR1 SGHNT, CDR2 YENEEA. The CDR3 spans 15 residues. J was trimmed by 8 bases and V by 4 bases; bases with no gene match: 7. This chain's CDR3 is CASSSRTGGGDEQFF. Written as DNA, the CDR3 is TGTGCCAGCAGCTCCAGGACAGGGGGCGGGGATGAGCAGTTCTTC.

The chain links TRBV6-5 to TRBJ2-5; a weak D match, TRBD1 (5 bases). CDR3 size: 14 residues. Germline V CDR1 and CDR2: MNHEY, SVGAGI. The V gene lost 0 bases and the J gene lost 2 bases, with 7 bases spanning the gap. The CDR3 protein is CASSYSRGQETQYF. Here the CDR3 DNA reads TGTGCCAGCAGTTACTCTAGGGGTCAAGAGACCCAGTACTTC.

The chain recombines TRBV3-1 (or the pseudogene TRBV3-2) with TRBJ2-3; TRBD2 agrees at 12 bases. CDR3 length: 16 amino acids. The germline CDR1 and CDR2 sequences are LGHDT and YNNKEL (reference sequence). V shed 6 bases, J shed 3 bases, and the junction held 7 bases outside the gene matches. The CDR3 nucleotides read TGTGCCAGCAGTCACACGACTAGCGGGGGTACAGATACGCAGTATTTT. Its translation: CASSHTTSGGTDTQYF.

The CDR3 bases are TGTGCCAGCAGTTACTCGAGACAGGGGGTAGGCTCACCCCTCCACTTT. Residues: CASSYSRQGVGSPLHF. The chain is built from TRBV6-6 and TRBJ1-6; 9 bases are shared with TRBD1. CDR1 and CDR2 from the germline V gene are MNHNY and SVGAGI (reference sequence). The CDR3 has 16 residues. V gave up 0 bases and J gave up 10 bases; unmatched junction bases: 7.

J is TRBJ1-1 and V is TRBV5-4; TRBD1 matches at 9 bases. The ends lost 2 bases at V and 5 bases at J; junction bases unmatched: 4. This CDR3 is built from 14 residues. Germline V gene sequence: CDR1 SGHNT, CDR2 YYREEE (reference sequence). CDR3 DNA: TGTGCCAGCAGCTTCACAGACAGGGGGACTGAAGCTTTCTTT. This sequence encodes CASSFTDRGTEAFF.

This rearrangement joins TRBV3-1 (or the pseudogene TRBV3-2) to TRBJ2-5; 7 positions agree with TRBD1. CDR3 length equals 14 residues. Germline V gives CDR1 LGHDT, CDR2 YNNKEL (reference sequence). The junction had 4 bases not matched to a gene; V was cut back by 4 bases and J by 2 bases. The CDR3 bases are TGTGCCAGCAGCCTGGGACAGACTCAAGAGACCCAGTACTTC. Encoded protein: CASSLGQTQETQYF.

The chain joins TRBV4-2 to TRBJ1-1, with 12 bases aligning to TRBD1. CDR3 length: 16 residues. Germline trimming cut 1 base from V and 5 bases from J; bases unmatched to any gene: 5. CDR1 and CDR2 (germline): LGHNA, YNFKEQ. The CDR3 sequence: CASSQVRGQGATEAFF. CDR3 in DNA: TGTGCCAGCAGCCAAGTAAGGGGACAGGGGGCGACTGAAGCTTTCTTT.